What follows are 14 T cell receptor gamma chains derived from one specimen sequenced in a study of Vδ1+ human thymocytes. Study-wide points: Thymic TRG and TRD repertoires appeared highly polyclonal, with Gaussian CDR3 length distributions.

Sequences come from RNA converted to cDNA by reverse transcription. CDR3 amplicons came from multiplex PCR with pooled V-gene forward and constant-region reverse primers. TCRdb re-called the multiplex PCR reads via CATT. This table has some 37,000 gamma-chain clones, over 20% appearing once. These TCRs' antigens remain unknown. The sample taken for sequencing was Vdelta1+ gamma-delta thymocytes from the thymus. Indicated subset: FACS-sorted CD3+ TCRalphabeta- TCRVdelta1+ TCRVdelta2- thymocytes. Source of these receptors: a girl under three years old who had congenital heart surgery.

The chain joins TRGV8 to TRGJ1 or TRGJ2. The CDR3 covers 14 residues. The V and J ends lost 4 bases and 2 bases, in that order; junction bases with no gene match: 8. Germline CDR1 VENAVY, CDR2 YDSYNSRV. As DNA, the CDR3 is TGTGCCACCTGGGACAGTCATTATTATTATAAGAAACTCTTT. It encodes CATWDSHYYYKKLF.

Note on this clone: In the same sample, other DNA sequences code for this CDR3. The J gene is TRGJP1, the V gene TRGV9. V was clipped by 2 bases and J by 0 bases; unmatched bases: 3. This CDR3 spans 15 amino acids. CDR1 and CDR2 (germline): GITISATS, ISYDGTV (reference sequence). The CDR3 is CALWEAYTTGWFKIF. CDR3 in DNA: TGTGCCTTGTGGGAGGCTTATACCACTGGTTGGTTCAAGATATTT.

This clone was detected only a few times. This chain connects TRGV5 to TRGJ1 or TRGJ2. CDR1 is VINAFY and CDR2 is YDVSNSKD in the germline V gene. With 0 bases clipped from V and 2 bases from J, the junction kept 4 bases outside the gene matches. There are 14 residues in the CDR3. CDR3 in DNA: TGTGCCACCTGGGACAGGCCAGATTATTATAAGAAACTCTTT. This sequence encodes CATWDRPDYYKKLF.

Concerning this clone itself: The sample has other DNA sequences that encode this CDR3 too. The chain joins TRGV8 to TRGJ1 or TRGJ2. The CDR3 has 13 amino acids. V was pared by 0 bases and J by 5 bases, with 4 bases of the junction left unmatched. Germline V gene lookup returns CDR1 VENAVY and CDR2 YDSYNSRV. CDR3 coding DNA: TGTGCCACCTGGGATAGGCCAAATTATAAGAAACTCTTT. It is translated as CATWDRPNYKKLF.

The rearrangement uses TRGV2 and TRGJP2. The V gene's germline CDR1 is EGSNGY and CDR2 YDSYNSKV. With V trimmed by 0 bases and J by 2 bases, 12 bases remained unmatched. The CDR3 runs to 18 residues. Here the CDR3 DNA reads TGTGCCACCTGGGACGGGCTTGGGTTGAGAAGTAGTGATTGGATCAAGACGTTT. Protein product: CATWDGLGLRSSDWIKTF.

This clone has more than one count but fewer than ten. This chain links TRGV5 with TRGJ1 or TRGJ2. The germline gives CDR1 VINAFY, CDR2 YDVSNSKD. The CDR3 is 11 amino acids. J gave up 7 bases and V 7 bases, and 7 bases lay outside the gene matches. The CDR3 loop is CATCRGYKKLF. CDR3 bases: TGTGCCACCTGCAGGGGCTATAAGAAACTCTTT.

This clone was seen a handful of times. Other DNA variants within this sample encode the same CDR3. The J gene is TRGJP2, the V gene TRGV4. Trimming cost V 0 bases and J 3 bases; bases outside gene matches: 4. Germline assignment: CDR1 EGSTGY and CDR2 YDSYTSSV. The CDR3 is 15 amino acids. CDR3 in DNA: TGTGCCACCTGGGATGGGCGGGGTAGTGATTGGATCAAGACGTTT. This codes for CATWDGRGSDWIKTF.

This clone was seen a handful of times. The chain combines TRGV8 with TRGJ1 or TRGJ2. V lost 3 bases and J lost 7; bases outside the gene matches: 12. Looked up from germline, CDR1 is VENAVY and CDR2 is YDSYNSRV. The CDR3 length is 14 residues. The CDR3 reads CATWDFQVGYKKLF. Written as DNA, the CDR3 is TGTGCCACCTGGGATTTCCAGGTTGGCTATAAGAAACTCTTT.

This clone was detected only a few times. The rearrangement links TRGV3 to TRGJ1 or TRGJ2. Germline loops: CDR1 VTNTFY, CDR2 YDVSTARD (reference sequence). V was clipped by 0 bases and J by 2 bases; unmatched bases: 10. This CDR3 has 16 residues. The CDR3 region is CATWDRPSLHYYKKLF. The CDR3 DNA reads TGTGCCACCTGGGACAGGCCTTCCCTTCATTATTATAAGAAACTCTTT.

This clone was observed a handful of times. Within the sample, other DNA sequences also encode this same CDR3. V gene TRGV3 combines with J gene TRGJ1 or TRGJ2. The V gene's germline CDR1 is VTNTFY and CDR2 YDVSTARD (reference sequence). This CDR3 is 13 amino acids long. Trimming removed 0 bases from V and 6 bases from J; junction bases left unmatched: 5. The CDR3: CATWDRLCYKKLF. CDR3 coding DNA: TGTGCCACCTGGGACAGGCTATGTTATAAGAAACTCTTT.

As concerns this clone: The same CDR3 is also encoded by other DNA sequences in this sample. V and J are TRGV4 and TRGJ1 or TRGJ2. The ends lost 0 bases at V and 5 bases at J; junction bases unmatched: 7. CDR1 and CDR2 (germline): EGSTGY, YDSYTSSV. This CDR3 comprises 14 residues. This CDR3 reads CATWDGRRDYKKLF. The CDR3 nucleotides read TGTGCCACCTGGGATGGGCGTCGCGATTATAAGAAACTCTTT.

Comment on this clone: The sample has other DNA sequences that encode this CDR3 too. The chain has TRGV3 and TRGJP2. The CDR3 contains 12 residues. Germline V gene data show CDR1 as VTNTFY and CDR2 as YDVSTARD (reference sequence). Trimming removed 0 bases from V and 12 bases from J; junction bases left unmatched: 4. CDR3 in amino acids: CATWDRRRIKTF. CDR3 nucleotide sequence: TGTGCCACCTGGGACAGGCGTAGGATCAAGACGTTT.

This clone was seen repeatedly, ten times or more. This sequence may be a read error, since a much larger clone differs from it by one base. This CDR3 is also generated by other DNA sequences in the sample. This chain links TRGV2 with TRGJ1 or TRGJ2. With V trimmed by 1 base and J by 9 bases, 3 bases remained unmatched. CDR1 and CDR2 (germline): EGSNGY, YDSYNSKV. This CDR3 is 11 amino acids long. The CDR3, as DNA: TGTGCCACCTGGGACGGTTTTAAGAAACTCTTT. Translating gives CATWDGFKKLF.

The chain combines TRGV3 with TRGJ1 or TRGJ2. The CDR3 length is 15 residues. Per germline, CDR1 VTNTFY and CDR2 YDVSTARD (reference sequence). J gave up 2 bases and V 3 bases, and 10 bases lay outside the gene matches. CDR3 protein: CATWDAGGDYYKKLF. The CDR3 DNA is TGTGCCACCTGGGACGCCGGTGGGGATTATTATAAGAAACTCTTT.